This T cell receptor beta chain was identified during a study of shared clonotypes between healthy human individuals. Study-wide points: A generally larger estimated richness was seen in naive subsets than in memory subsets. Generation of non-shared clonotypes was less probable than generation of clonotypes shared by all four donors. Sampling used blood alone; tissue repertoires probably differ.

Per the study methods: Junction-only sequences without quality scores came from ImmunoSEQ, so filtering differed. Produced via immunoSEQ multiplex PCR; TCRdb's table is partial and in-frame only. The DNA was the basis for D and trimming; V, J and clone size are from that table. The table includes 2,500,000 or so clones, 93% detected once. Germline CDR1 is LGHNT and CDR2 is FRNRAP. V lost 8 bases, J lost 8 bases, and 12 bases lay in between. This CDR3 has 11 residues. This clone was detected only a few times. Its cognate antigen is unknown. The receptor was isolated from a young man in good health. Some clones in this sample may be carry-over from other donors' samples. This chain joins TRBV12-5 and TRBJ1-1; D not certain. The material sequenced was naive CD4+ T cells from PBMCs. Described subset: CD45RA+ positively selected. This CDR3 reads CASWSPSEAFF. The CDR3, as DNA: TGTGCTAGTTGGTCGCCCTCCGAAGCTTTCTTT.